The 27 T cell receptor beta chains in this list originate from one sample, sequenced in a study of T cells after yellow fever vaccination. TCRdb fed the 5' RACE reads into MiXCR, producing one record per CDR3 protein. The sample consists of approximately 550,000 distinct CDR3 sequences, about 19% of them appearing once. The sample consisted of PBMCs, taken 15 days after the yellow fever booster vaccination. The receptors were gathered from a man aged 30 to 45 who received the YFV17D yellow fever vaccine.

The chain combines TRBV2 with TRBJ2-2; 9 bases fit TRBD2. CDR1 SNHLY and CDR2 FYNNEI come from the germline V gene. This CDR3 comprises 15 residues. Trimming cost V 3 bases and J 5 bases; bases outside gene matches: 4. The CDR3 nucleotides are TGTGCCAGCAGTGAGCTAGCGGGATCGACCGGGGAGCTGTTTTTT. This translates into CASSELAGSTGELFF. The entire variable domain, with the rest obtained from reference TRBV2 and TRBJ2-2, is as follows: EPEVTQTPSHQVTQMGQEVILRCVPISNHLYFYWYRQILGQKVEFLVSFYNNEISEKSEIFDDQFSVERPDGSNFTLKIRSTKLEDSAMYFCASSELAGSTGELFFGEGSRLTVL.

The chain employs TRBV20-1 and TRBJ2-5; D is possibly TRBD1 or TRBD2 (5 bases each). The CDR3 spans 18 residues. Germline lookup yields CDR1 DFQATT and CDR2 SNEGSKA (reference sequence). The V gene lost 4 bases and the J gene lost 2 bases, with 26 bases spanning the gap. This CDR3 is CSAMFRGQVLARQETQYF. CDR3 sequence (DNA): TGCAGTGCTATGTTTAGGGGCCAAGTCCTAGCACGACAAGAGACCCAGTACTTC.

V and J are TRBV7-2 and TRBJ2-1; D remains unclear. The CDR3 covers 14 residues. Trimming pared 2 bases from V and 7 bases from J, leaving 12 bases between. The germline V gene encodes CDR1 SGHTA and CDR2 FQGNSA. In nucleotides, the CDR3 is TGTGCCAGCAGCTTAAGGGTCTTCCGAAATGAGCAGTTCTTC. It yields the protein CASSLRVFRNEQFF. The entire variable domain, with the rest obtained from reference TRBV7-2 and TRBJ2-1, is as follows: GAGVSQSPSNKVTEKGKDVELRCDPISGHTALYWYRQSLGQGLEFLIYFQGNSAPDKSGLPSDRFSAERTGGSVSTLTIQRTQQEDSAVYLCASSLRVFRNEQFFGPGTRLTVL.

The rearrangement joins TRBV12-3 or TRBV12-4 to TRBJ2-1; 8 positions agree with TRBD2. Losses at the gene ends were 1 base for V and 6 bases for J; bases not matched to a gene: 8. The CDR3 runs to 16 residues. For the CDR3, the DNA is TGTGCCAGCAGTTTAGAGCGGGGACTAGGAGCCAATGAGCAGTTCTTC. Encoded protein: CASSLERGLGANEQFF.

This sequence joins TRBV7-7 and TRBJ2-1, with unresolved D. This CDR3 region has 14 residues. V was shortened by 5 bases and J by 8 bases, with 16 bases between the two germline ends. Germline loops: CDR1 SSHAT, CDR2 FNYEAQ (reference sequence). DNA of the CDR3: TGTGCCAGCAGCCCTGACCACATCCTAGATGAGCAGTTCTTC. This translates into CASSPDHILDEQFF.

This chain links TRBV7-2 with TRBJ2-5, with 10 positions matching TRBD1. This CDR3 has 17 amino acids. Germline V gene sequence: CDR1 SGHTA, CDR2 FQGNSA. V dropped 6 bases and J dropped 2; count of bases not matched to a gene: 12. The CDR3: CASRPTKGTGVQETQYF. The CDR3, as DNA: TGTGCCAGCAGACCGACGAAGGGGACAGGGGTTCAAGAGACCCAGTACTTC.

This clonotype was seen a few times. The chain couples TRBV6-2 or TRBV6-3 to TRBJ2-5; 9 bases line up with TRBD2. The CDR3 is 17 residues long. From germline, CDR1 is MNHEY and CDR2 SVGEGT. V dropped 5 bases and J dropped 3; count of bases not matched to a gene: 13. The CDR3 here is CASSQGQTSGAEETQYF. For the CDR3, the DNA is TGTGCCAGCAGTCAGGGCCAGACTAGCGGAGCGGAAGAGACCCAGTACTTC.

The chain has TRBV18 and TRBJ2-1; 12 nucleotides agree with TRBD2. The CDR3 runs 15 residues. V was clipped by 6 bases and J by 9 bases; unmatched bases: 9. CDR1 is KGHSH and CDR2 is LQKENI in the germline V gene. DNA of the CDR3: TGTGCCAGCTCCAGACTAGCGGGAGAACACGGTGAGCAGTTCTTC. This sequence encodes CASSRLAGEHGEQFF.

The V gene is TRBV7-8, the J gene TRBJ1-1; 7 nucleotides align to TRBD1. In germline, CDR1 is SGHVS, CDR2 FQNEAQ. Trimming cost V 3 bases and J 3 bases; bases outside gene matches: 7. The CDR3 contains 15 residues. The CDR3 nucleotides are TGTGCCAGCAGCTTCCGACAGGGAGCCTACACTGAAGCTTTCTTT. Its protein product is CASSFRQGAYTEAFF.

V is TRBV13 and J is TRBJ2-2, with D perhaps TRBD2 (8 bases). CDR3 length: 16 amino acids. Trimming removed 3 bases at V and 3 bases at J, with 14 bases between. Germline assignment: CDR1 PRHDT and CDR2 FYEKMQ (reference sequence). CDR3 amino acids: CASSFSGTVHTGELFF. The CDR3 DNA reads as TGTGCCAGCAGCTTTAGCGGGACAGTCCACACCGGGGAGCTGTTTTTT.

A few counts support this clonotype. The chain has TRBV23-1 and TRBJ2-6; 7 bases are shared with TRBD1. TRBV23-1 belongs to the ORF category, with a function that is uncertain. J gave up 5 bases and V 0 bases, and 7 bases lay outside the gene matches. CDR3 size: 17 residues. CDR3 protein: CASSQSKAGGRANVLTF. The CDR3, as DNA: TGCGCCAGCAGTCAATCGAAGGCAGGGGGAAGGGCCAACGTCCTGACTTTC.

CDR3 loop: CATSRLAGGTGTQYF. The CDR3 DNA reads as TGTGCCACCAGCAGACTAGCGGGAGGGACAGGCACGCAGTATTTT. The V gene is TRBV15, the J gene TRBJ2-3; 12 nucleotides line up with TRBD2. This CDR3 is built from 15 residues. CDR1 LNHNV and CDR2 YYDKDF come from the germline V gene (reference sequence). Losses at the gene ends were 2 bases for V and 9 bases for J; bases not matched to a gene: 6.

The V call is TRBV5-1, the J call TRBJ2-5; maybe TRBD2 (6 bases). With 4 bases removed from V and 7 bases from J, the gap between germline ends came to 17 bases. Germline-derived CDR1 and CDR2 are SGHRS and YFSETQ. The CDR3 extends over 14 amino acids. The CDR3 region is CASSPNAPAGTQYF. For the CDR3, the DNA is TGCGCCAGCAGCCCTAATGCACCAGCGGGGACCCAGTACTTC.

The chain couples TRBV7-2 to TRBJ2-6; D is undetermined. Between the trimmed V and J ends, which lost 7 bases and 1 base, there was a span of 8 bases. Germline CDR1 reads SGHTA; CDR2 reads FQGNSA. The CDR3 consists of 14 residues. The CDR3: CASKGLSGANVLTF. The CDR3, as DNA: TGTGCCAGCAAAGGCTTATCTGGGGCCAACGTCCTGACTTTC.

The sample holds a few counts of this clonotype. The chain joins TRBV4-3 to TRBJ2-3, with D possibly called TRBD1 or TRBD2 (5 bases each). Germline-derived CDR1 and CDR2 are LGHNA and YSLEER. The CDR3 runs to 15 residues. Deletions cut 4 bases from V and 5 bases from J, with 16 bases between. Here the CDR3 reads CASSPEDGTGDTQYF. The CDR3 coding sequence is TGCGCCAGCAGCCCCGAAGACGGGACGGGAGATACGCAGTATTTT.

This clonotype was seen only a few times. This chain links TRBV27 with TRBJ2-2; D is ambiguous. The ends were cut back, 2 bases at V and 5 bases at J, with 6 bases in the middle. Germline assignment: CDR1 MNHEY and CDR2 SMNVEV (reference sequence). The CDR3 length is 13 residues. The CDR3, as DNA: TGTGCCAGCAGTTTAATGAGGACCGGGGAGCTGTTTTTT. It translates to CASSLMRTGELFF.

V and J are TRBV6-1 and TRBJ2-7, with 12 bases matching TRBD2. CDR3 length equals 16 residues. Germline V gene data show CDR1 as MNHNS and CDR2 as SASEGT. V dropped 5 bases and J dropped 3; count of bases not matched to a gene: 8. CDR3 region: CASSLPTSGRVYEQYF. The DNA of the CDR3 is TGTGCCAGCAGTCTGCCGACTAGCGGGAGAGTCTACGAGCAGTACTTC.

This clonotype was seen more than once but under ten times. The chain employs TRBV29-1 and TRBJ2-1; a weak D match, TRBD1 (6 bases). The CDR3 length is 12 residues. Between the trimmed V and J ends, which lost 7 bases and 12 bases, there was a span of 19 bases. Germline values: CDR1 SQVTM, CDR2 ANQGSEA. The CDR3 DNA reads TGCAGCGCCCGATATACAGGGACACTGCAGTTCTTC. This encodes CSARYTGTLQFF.

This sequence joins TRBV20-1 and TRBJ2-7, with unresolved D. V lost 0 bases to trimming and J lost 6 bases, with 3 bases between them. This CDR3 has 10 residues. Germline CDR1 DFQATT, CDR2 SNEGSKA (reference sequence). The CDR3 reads CSARDSEQYF. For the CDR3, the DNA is TGCAGTGCTAGAGACAGCGAGCAGTACTTC.

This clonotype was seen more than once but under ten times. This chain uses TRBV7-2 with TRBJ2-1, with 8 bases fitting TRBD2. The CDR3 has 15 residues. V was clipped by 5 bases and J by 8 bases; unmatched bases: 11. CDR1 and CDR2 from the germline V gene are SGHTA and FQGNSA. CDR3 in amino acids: CASSPLAGRKHEQFF. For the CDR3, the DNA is TGTGCCAGCAGCCCCTTAGCGGGAAGAAAGCATGAGCAGTTCTTC.

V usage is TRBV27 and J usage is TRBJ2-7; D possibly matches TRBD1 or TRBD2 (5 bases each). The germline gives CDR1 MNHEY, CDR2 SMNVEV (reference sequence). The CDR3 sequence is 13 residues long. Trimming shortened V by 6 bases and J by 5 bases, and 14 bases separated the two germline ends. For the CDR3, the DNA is TGTGCCAGCAGATCCACCGGGGCACACGAGCAGTACTTC. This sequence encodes CASRSTGAHEQYF.

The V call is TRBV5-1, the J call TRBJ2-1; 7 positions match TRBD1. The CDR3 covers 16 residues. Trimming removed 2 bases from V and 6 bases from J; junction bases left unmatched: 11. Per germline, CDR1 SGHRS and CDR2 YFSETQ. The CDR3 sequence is CASSLRATGTLNEQFF. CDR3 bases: TGCGCCAGCAGCTTAAGGGCGACAGGGACACTCAATGAGCAGTTCTTC.

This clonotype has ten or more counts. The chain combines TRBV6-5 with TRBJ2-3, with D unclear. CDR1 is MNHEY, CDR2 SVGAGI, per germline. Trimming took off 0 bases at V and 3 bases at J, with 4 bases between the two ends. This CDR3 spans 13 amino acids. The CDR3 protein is CASSYSGTDTQYF. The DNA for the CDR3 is TGTGCCAGCAGTTACTCCGGGACAGATACGCAGTATTTT.

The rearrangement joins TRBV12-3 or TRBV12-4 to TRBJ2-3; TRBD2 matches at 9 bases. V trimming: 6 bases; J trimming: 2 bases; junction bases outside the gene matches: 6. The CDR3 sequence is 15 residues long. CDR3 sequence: CASRMTSGLTDTQYF. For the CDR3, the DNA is TGTGCCAGCAGGATGACTAGCGGACTCACAGATACGCAGTATTTT.

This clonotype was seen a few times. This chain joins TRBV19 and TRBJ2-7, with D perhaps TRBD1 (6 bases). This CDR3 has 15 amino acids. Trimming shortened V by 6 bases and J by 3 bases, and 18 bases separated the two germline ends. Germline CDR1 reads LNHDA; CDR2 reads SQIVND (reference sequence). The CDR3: CASSPNYGQHYEQYF. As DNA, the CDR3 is TGTGCCAGTAGCCCCAATTACGGACAGCACTACGAGCAGTACTTC.

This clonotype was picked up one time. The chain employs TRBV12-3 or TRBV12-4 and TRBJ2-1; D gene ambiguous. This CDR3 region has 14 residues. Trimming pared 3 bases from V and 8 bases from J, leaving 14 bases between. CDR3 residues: CASSLNSRFDEQFF. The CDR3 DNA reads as TGTGCCAGCAGTTTGAATTCCCGGTTTGATGAGCAGTTCTTC.

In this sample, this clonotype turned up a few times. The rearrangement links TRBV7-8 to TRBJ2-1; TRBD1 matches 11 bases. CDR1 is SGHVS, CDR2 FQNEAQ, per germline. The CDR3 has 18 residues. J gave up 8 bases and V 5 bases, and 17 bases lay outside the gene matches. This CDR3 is CASSMPPTGTGGADEQFF. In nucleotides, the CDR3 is TGTGCCAGCAGCATGCCGCCTACCGGGACAGGGGGAGCGGATGAGCAGTTCTTC.